Following are 20 T cell receptor beta chains from one sample sequenced in a study of blood T cell repertoires in COVID-19. Clones were read by immunoSEQ multiplex PCR, and TCRdb kept only the in-frame ones, dropping some. The sample includes 350,000 to 400,000 clones, 85% to 90% of them seen just once. The sequencing input was PBMCs or T cells enriched from blood (not recorded which). These receptors were obtained from a man between 18 and 35 years old who had recovered from COVID-19.

The chain joins TRBV30 to TRBJ2-3, with 8 bases fitting TRBD1. Germline assignment: CDR1 GTSNPN and CDR2 SVGIG (reference sequence). There are 17 residues in the CDR3. V shed 2 bases and J 0 bases; nucleotides not matched to a gene: 10. The CDR3 spells CAWSNPLAGGSTDTQYF. The CDR3, as DNA: TGTGCCTGGAGTAACCCCCTCGCAGGGGGCAGCACAGATACGCAGTATTTT.

The chain links TRBV28 to TRBJ2-7; 8 positions agree with TRBD1. Trimming cost V 5 bases and J 5 bases; bases outside gene matches: 11. Per germline, CDR1 MDHEN and CDR2 SYDVKM. The CDR3 consists of 15 residues. The CDR3 DNA is TGTGCCAGCAGTCCCCCGACAGGGGAATTTGACGAGCAGTACTTC. The encoded protein is CASSPPTGEFDEQYF. The whole variable domain, filled in from reference TRBV28 and TRBJ2-7, reads DVKVTQSSRYLVKRTGEKVFLECVQDMDHENMFWYRQDPGLGLRLIYFSYDVKMKEKGDIPEGYSVSREKKERFSLILESASTNQTSMYLCASSPPTGEFDEQYFGPGTRLTVT.

The chain couples TRBV5-1 to TRBJ2-1; no clear D. Germline loops: CDR1 SGHRS, CDR2 YFSETQ. The V end was cut by 4 bases, the J end by 7 bases, with 9 bases between. This CDR3 is 12 amino acids long. As DNA, the CDR3 is TGCGCCAGCAGCCGGCAGGCAAATGAGCAGTTCTTC. Its translation: CASSRQANEQFF.

This clone has only a few counts. The V and J genes are TRBV9 and TRBJ2-3, with D tentatively TRBD2 (6 bases). The CDR3 is 14 residues long. Trimming took off 2 bases at V and 3 bases at J, with 10 bases between the two ends. Germline loops: CDR1 SGDLS, CDR2 YYNGEE. In DNA, the CDR3 is TGTGCCAGCAGCGTCTGGGACTTTACAGATACGCAGTATTTT. The encoded protein is CASSVWDFTDTQYF.

This clone was seen a single time. The chain uses TRBV28 and TRBJ2-7; TRBD1 matches at 9 bases. Germline-derived CDR1 and CDR2 are MDHEN and SYDVKM. The CDR3 runs to 14 residues. Trimming cost V 6 bases and J 8 bases; bases outside gene matches: 11. The chain's CDR3 is CASRSTGTGIKQYF. The CDR3 DNA sequence: TGTGCCAGCAGATCCACCGGGACAGGGATCAAGCAGTACTTC.

The chain combines TRBV5-6 with TRBJ2-1, with TRBD2 matching over 9 bases. The CDR3 sequence is 17 residues long. Germline V gives CDR1 SGHDT, CDR2 YYEEEE. The ends lost 0 bases at V and 3 bases at J; junction bases unmatched: 7. CDR3 nucleotide sequence: TGTGCCAGCAGCTTGGCCGGGTCTAGCGGGATCTACAATGAGCAGTTCTTC. This codes for CASSLAGSSGIYNEQFF.

The chain couples TRBV6-5 to TRBJ1-4; no clear D. The CDR3 extends over 14 amino acids. Trimming left V 8 bases short and J 3 bases short, with 13 bases between. Per the germline V gene, CDR1 is MNHEY and CDR2 is SVGAGI. CDR3 protein: CASANSDSNEKLFF. The CDR3 coding sequence is TGTGCCAGCGCGAACTCCGATTCTAATGAAAAACTGTTTTTT.

This clone appeared a single time. V gene TRBV2 combines with J gene TRBJ2-7; 10 nucleotides align to TRBD1. The CDR3 is 15 amino acids. Germline CDR1 reads SNHLY; CDR2 reads FYNNEI. With 6 bases clipped from V and 2 bases from J, the junction kept 7 bases outside the gene matches. This chain's CDR3 is CASRTGGQSTYEQYF. The CDR3 DNA is TGTGCCAGCAGGACAGGGGGCCAATCCACCTACGAGCAGTACTTC.

The chain links TRBV19 to TRBJ1-1, with 10 bases that match TRBD1. CDR3 length: 17 amino acids. Germline V gene lookup returns CDR1 LNHDA and CDR2 SQIVND (reference sequence). Trimming cost V 4 bases and J 5 bases; bases outside gene matches: 13. The CDR3 sequence: CASSTLPGQGRWTEAFF. CDR3 DNA: TGTGCCAGTAGTACCCTGCCGGGACAGGGGAGGTGGACTGAAGCTTTCTTT.

The rearrangement links TRBV7-2 to TRBJ2-5; 7 nucleotides agree with TRBD1. The CDR3 runs to 15 residues. Per germline, CDR1 SGHTA and CDR2 FQGNSA. V trimming: 2 bases; J trimming: 1 base; junction bases outside the gene matches: 4. CDR3 region: CASSLSRGTQETQYF. CDR3 bases: TGTGCCAGCAGCTTATCCAGGGGGACCCAAGAGACCCAGTACTTC.

This chain joins TRBV3-1 (or the pseudogene TRBV3-2) and TRBJ2-4; D is ambiguous. Germline V lookup: CDR1 LGHDT, CDR2 YNNKEL (reference sequence). The CDR3 loop spans 18 amino acids. Trimming pared 0 bases from V and 7 bases from J, leaving 22 bases between. The CDR3 protein is CASSQERLAPQVVNIQYF. In DNA, the CDR3 is TGTGCCAGCAGCCAAGAACGATTGGCCCCGCAGGTTGTGAACATTCAGTACTTC.

The J gene is TRBJ1-1, the V gene TRBV2; the D is unclear. CDR1 is SNHLY, CDR2 FYNNEI, per germline. This CDR3 contains 11 residues. The CDR3 spells CARAMNTEAFF. CDR3 nucleotides: TGTGCACGAGCTATGAACACTGAAGCTTTCTTT.

The V gene is TRBV7-8, the J gene TRBJ1-2, with 11 bases identical to TRBD1. Unmatched junction bases numbered 15, after V lost 5 bases and J lost 7 bases. Germline V CDR1 and CDR2: SGHVS, FQNEAQ. The CDR3 runs 17 residues. CDR3 nucleotide sequence: TGTGCCAGCAGCAGGGGGTATCGAGGACAGGGGGCGCGTGGCTACACCTTC. Translation gives CASSRGYRGQGARGYTF.

The rearrangement joins TRBV10-3 to TRBJ1-3, with D hard to call. Germline CDR1 reads ENHRY; CDR2 reads SYGVKD. V was cut by 3 bases and J by 1 base, with 10 bases left in between. This CDR3 is 15 amino acids long. DNA of the CDR3: TGTGCCATCAGTGATTCCGGGAATTCTGGAAACACCATATATTTT. The encoded protein is CAISDSGNSGNTIYF.

The V and J genes are TRBV4-1 and TRBJ1-2; the D gene is possibly TRBD1 (6 bases). The CDR3 has 17 residues. V was shortened by 0 bases and J by 7 bases, with 21 bases between the two germline ends. Germline loops: CDR1 MGHRA, CDR2 YSYEKL. The CDR3 loop is CASSQEAGVNLPSGYTF. CDR3 nucleotide sequence: TGCGCCAGCAGCCAAGAGGCAGGGGTGAATCTTCCAAGTGGCTACACCTTC.

The chain couples TRBV6-2 or TRBV6-3 to TRBJ1-1; a possible D gene is TRBD1 (5 bases). The CDR3 runs to 17 residues. Deletions cut 2 bases from V and 0 bases from J, with 16 bases between. Germline V gene lookup returns CDR1 MNHEY and CDR2 SVGEGT. DNA for the CDR3: TGTGCCAGCAGTTACACCAGGGCAAGTCCAATGAACACTGAAGCTTTCTTT. As protein: CASSYTRASPMNTEAFF.

This rearrangement joins TRBV19 to TRBJ2-3, with 7 bases that match TRBD2. Germline V gene sequence: CDR1 LNHDA, CDR2 SQIVND (reference sequence). Trimming removed 5 bases from V and 2 bases from J; junction bases left unmatched: 4. CDR3 length equals 14 residues. CDR3: CASSRDYNTDTQYF. The DNA of the CDR3 is TGTGCCAGTAGTCGGGACTACAACACAGATACGCAGTATTTT.

The chain links TRBV27 to TRBJ2-7, with D possibly matching TRBD1 (6 bases). Trimming took 8 bases from V and 6 from J, leaving 14 bases between them. The CDR3 runs to 12 residues. CDR1 and CDR2 from the germline V gene are MNHEY and SMNVEV (reference sequence). The DNA of the CDR3 is TGTGCCAGCGCCTCAGGGGATTCCGAGCAGTACTTC. Residues: CASASGDSEQYF.

The count of this clone is one. This CDR3 reads CASTFSGPGASEQFF. In DNA form, the CDR3 reads TGTGCCAGCACCTTCTCCGGTCCAGGGGCTAGTGAGCAGTTCTTC. This chain joins TRBV28 and TRBJ2-1, with a possible D match to TRBD1 (6 bases). The CDR3 is 15 amino acids. The V gene lost 7 bases and the J gene lost 9 bases, with 22 bases spanning the gap. Per the germline V gene, CDR1 is MDHEN and CDR2 is SYDVKM.

This clone showed up just once. The chain uses TRBV28 and TRBJ2-3; D may be TRBD2 (6 bases). Trimming took 11 bases from V and 6 from J, leaving 21 bases between them. The CDR3 is made up of 14 amino acids. Germline V gene lookup returns CDR1 MDHEN and CDR2 SYDVKM. The CDR3 DNA reads TGTGCCTGCTCGAAGGGAGGTTTCGTGGATACGCAGTATTTT. Protein product: CACSKGGFVDTQYF.